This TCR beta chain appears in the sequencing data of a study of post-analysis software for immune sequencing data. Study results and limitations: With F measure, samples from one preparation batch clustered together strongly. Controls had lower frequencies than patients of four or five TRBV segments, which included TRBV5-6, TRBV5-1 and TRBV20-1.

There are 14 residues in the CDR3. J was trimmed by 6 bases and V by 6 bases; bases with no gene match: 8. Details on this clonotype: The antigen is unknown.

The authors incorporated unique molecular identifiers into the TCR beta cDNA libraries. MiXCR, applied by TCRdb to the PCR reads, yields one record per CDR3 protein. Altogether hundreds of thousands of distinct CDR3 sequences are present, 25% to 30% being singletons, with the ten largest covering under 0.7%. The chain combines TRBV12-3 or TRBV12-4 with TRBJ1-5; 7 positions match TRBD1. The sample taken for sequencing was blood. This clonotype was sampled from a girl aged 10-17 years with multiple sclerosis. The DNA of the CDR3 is TGTGCCAGCAGCGACAGGGTGGGTGGTCAGCCCCAGCATTTT. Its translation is CASSDRVGGQPQHF.